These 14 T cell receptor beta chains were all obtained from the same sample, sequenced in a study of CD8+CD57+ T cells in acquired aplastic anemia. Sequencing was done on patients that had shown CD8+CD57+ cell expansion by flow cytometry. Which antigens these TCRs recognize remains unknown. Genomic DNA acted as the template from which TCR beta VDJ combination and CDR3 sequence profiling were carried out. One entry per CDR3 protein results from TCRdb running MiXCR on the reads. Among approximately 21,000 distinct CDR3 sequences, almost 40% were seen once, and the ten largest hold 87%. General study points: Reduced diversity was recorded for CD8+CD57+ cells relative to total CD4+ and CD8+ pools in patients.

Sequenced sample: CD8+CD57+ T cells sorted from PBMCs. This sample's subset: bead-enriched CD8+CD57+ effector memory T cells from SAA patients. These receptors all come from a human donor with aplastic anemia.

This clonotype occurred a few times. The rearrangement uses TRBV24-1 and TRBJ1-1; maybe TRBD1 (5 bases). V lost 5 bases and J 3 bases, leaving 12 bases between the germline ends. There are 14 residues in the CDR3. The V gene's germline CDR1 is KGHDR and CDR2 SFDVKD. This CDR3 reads CATSGSGGYTEAFF. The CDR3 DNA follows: TGTGCCACCAGTGGGTCCGGGGGGTACACTGAAGCTTTCTTT.

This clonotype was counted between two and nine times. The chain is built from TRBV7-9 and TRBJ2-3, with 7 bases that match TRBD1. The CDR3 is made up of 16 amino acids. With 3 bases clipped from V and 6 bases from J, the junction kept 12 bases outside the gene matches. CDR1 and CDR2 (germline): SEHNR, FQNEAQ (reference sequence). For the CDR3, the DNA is TGTGCCAGCAGCTTGGCCGGGACAGCTATAAGGGATACGCAGTATTTT. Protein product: CASSLAGTAIRDTQYF.

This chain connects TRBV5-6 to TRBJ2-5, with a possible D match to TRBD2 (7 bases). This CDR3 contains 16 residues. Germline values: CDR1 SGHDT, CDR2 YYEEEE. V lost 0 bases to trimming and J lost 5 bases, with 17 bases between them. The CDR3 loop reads CASSLEWGGLLETQYF. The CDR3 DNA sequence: TGTGCCAGCAGCTTGGAGTGGGGGGGGCTGTTGGAGACCCAGTACTTC.

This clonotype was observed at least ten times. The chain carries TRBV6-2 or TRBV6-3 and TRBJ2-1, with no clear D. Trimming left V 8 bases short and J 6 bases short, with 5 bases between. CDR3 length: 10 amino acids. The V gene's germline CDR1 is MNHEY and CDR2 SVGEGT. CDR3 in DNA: TGTGCCAGCGGTCCCAATGAGCAGTTCTTC. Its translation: CASGPNEQFF.

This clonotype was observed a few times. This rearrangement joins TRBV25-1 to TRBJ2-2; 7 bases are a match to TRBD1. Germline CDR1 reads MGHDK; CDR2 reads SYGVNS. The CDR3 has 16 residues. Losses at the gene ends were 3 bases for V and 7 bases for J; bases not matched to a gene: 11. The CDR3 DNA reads TGTGCCAGCAGTGACAAACCGGGACAGAGAATCGGGGAGCTGTTTTTT. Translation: CASSDKPGQRIGELFF. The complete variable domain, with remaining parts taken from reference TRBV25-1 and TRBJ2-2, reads EADIYQTPRYLVIGTGKKITLECSQTMGHDKMYWYQQDPGMELHLIHYSYGVNSTEKGDLSSESTVSRIRTEHFPLTLESARPSHTSQYLCASSDKPGQRIGELFFGEGSRLTVL.

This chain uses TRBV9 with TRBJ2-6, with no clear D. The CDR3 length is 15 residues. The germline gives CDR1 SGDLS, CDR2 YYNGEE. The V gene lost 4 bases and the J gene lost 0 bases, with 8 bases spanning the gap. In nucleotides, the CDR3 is TGTGCCAGCAGCCCGGATGTCTCTGGGGCCAACGTCCTGACTTTC. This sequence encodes CASSPDVSGANVLTF.

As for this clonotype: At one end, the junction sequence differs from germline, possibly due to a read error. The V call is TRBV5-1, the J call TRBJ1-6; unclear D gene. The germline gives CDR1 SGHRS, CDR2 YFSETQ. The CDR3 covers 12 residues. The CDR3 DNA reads TGCGCCAGCAGCTTGGTGGGAGGGCCCCTCCGCTTT. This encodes CASSLVGGPLRF.

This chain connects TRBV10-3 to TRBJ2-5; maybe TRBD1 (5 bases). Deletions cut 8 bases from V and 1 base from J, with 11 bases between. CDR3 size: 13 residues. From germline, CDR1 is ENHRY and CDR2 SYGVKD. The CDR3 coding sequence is TGTGCCATCCAAGACAGCCTCCAAGAGACCCAGTACTTC. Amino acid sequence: CAIQDSLQETQYF.

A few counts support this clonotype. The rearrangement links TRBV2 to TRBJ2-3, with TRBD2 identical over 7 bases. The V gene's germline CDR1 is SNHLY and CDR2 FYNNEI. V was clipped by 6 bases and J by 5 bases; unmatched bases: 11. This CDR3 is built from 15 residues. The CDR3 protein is CASSQAWRELDTQYF. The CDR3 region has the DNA TGTGCCAGCAGCCAAGCGTGGCGGGAGCTAGATACGCAGTATTTT.

CDR3 protein: CSARDPPVSGTDFNEQFF. The DNA of the CDR3 is TGCAGTGCTAGAGATCCCCCCGTTAGCGGGACAGACTTCAATGAGCAGTTCTTC. The chain is built from TRBV20-1 and TRBJ2-1; D is possibly TRBD2 (8 bases). The CDR3 covers 18 residues. The V gene's germline CDR1 is DFQATT and CDR2 SNEGSKA (reference sequence). The ends were cut back, 0 bases at V and 6 bases at J, with 24 bases in the middle.

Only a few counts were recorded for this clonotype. Here the CDR3 reads CASSESDRGGEKLFF. The CDR3, as DNA: TGCGCCAGCAGTGAGAGTGACAGAGGAGGCGAAAAACTGTTTTTT. The chain has TRBV10-2 and TRBJ1-4; maybe TRBD1 (5 bases). Germline values: CDR1 WSHSY, CDR2 SAAADI. There are 15 residues in the CDR3. Trimming shortened V by 2 bases and J by 8 bases, and 15 bases separated the two germline ends.

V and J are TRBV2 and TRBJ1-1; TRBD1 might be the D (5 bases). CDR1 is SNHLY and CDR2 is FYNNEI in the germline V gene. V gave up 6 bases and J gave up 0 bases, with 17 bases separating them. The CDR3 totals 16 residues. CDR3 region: CASSHGWLTVNTEAFF. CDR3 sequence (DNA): TGTGCCAGCAGCCACGGATGGTTGACAGTGAACACTGAAGCTTTCTTT.

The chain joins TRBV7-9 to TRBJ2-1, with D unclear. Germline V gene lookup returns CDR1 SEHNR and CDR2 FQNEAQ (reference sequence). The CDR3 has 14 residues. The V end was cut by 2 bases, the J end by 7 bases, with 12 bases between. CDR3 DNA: TGTGCCAGCAGCTTACTAGAATCCCTGAATGAGCAGTTCTTC. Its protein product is CASSLLESLNEQFF.

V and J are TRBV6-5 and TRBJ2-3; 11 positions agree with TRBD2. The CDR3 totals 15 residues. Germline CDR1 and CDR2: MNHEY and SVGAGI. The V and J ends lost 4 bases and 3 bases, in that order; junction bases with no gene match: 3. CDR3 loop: CASSLAGGPTDTQYF. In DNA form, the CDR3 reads TGTGCCAGCAGTTTAGCGGGAGGGCCGACAGATACGCAGTATTTT.